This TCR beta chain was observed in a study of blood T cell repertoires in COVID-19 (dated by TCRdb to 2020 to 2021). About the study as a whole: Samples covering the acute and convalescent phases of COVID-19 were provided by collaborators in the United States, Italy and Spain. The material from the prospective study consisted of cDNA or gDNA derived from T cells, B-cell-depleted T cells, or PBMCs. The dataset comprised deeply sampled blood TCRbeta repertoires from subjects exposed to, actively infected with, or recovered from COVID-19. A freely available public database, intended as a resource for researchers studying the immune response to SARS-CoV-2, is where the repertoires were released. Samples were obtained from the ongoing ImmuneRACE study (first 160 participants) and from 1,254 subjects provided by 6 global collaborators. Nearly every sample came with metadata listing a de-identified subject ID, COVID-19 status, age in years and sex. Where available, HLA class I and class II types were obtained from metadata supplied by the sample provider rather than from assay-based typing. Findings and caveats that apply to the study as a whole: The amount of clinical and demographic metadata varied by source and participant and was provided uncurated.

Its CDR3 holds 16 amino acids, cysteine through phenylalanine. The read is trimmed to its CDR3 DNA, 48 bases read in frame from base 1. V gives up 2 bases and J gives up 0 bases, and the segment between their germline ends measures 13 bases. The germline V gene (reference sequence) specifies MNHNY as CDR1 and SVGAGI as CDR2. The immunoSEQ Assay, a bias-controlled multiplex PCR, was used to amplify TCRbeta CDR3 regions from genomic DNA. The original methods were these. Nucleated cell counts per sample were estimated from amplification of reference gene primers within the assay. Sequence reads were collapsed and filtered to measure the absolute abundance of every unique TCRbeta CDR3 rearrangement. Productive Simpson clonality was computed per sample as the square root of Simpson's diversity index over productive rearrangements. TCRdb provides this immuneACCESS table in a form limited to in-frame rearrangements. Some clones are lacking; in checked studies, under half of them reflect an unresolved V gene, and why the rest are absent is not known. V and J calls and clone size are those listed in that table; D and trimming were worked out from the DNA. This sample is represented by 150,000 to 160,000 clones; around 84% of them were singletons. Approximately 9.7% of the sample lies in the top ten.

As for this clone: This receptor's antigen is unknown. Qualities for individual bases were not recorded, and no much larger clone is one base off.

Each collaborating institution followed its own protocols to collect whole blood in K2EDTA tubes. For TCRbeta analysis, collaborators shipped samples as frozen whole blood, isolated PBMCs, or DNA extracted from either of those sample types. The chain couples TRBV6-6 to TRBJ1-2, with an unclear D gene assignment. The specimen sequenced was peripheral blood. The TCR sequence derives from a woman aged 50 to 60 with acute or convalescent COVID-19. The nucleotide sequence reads TGTGCCAGCAGTTACAAGTTTCAGATTGCTAACTATGGCTACACCTTC. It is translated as CASSYKFQIANYGYTF.